This passage covers 17 T cell receptor beta chains from one sample sequenced in a study of shared clonotypes between healthy human individuals. The assay was immunoSEQ multiplex PCR, and TCRdb's table has in-frame clones only and misses some. The table records over a million clones, roughly 96% of them present only once. Sequenced material: naive CD4+ T cells sorted from blood. Subset: CD45RA+ positively selected. The receptors stem from a young man in good health.

The chain links TRBV6-1 to TRBJ2-5; D may correspond to TRBD1 or TRBD2 (6 bases each). There are 16 residues in the CDR3. Between the trimmed V and J ends, which lost 2 bases and 4 bases, there was a span of 17 bases. In germline, CDR1 is MNHNS, CDR2 SASEGT. The chain's CDR3 is CASSEMGRGEAETQYF. For the CDR3, the DNA is TGTGCCAGCAGTGAAATGGGAAGGGGGGAGGCAGAGACCCAGTACTTC.

The chain's CDR3 is CASTRNRPYF. CDR3 coding DNA: TGTGCCAGCACCAGAAATAGACCGTACTTC. The chain recombines TRBV2 with TRBJ2-7; no reliable D call. CDR1 is SNHLY, CDR2 FYNNEI, per germline. CDR3 length: 10 residues. V gave up 7 bases and J gave up 12 bases, with 13 bases separating them.

The V and J genes are TRBV29-1 and TRBJ2-3, with 7 bases lining up with TRBD2. V lost 8 bases to trimming and J lost 4 bases; unmatched junction nucleotides: 9. The length of the CDR3 is 13 residues. From germline, CDR1 is SQVTM and CDR2 ANQGSEA. The CDR3 is CSSTSGISDTQYF. As DNA, the CDR3 is TGCAGCTCGACCAGCGGGATCTCAGATACGCAGTATTTT.

V gene TRBV11-3 combines with J gene TRBJ2-2; TRBD1 matches at 9 bases. Germline values: CDR1 SGHNT, CDR2 YENEEA. This CDR3 comprises 15 residues. J gave up 4 bases and V 5 bases, and 5 bases lay outside the gene matches. In DNA, the CDR3 is TGTGCCAGCAGCGCGGGACAGGGCTCCACCGGGGAGCTGTTTTTT. The encoded protein is CASSAGQGSTGELFF. Full variable domain (rest looked up from reference TRBV11-3 and TRBJ2-2): EAGVVQSPRYKIIEKKQPVAFWCNPISGHNTLYWYLQNLGQGPELLIRYENEEAVDDSQLPKDRFSAERLKGVDSTLKIQPAELGDSAVYLCASSAGQGSTGELFFGEGSRLTVL.

The chain combines TRBV28 with TRBJ2-7, with D possibly being TRBD2 (5 bases). Germline values: CDR1 MDHEN, CDR2 SYDVKM. The CDR3 contains 14 residues. Deletions cut 5 bases from V and 5 bases from J, with 16 bases between. CDR3 sequence (DNA): TGTGCCAGCAGTCCGTCCGACGGAGGCCACGAGCAGTACTTC. Translated, it gives CASSPSDGGHEQYF.

This clone was counted once. The chain is built from TRBV5-6 and TRBJ2-3, with 8 bases fitting TRBD1. The V gene's germline CDR1 is SGHDT and CDR2 YYEEEE. The V and J ends lost 2 bases and 2 bases, in that order; junction bases with no gene match: 4. This CDR3 comprises 15 residues. As DNA, the CDR3 is TGTGCCAGCAGCTTAGGGGACAGGTACACAGATACGCAGTATTTT. Its translation: CASSLGDRYTDTQYF.

V is TRBV9 and J is TRBJ2-3; 12 bases map to TRBD2. J lost 12 bases, V lost 0 bases, and 5 bases had no gene match. CDR3 length: 14 amino acids. In germline, CDR1 is SGDLS, CDR2 YYNGEE. Written as DNA, the CDR3 is TGTGCCAGCAGCGTAGAAGGGACTAGCGGGTCACAGTATTTT. Its protein product is CASSVEGTSGSQYF.

V is TRBV28 and J is TRBJ2-7, with D unresolved. The CDR3 sequence is 14 residues long. With 2 bases removed from V and 2 bases from J, the gap between germline ends came to 10 bases. CDR1 is MDHEN and CDR2 is SYDVKM in the germline V gene. The CDR3 loop reads CASSLPQSTYEQYF. In nucleotides, the CDR3 is TGTGCCAGCAGTTTACCCCAGAGTACCTACGAGCAGTACTTC.

This rearrangement joins TRBV28 to TRBJ2-1; 8 bases match TRBD1. V lost 4 bases to trimming and J lost 6 bases; unmatched junction nucleotides: 8. CDR3 length equals 15 residues. Germline CDR1 reads MDHEN; CDR2 reads SYDVKM. The CDR3 is CASSSGGQGINEQFF. In DNA, the CDR3 is TGTGCCAGCAGTTCAGGCGGACAGGGAATCAATGAGCAGTTCTTC.

This chain joins TRBV5-6 and TRBJ2-2, with D possibly matching TRBD1 (6 bases). The germline gives CDR1 SGHDT, CDR2 YYEEEE. V lost 0 bases and J 8 bases, leaving 17 bases between the germline ends. This CDR3 comprises 16 residues. The CDR3 DNA is TGTGCCAGCAGCTTGGCTGGACAGATGATGGTTGGGGAGCTGTTTTTT. This translates into CASSLAGQMMVGELFF.

The V gene is TRBV9, the J gene TRBJ1-2, with D maybe TRBD1 (5 bases). Deletions cut 0 bases from V and 3 bases from J, with 12 bases between. CDR3 length: 15 amino acids. From germline, CDR1 is SGDLS and CDR2 YYNGEE. DNA of the CDR3: TGTGCCAGCAGCGTAGCGGCAGGGTGGGACTATGGCTACACCTTC. Translating gives CASSVAAGWDYGYTF.

The chain is built from TRBV5-4 and TRBJ2-7; 8 nucleotides agree with TRBD2. This CDR3 spans 16 amino acids. The germline gives CDR1 SGHNT, CDR2 YYREEE (reference sequence). J was trimmed by 3 bases and V by 4 bases; bases with no gene match: 12. CDR3 nucleotides: TGTGCCAGCAGCCCTCCAACTAGCGGACCTTACTACGAGCAGTACTTC. It translates to CASSPPTSGPYYEQYF.

This clone was observed once. The chain uses TRBV18 and TRBJ2-3; 12 bases are a match to TRBD2. The junction had 12 bases not matched to a gene; V was cut back by 6 bases and J by 5 bases. Germline CDR1 and CDR2: KGHSH and LQKENI. CDR3 size: 17 residues. The CDR3 region is CASSPGLAGYWEDTQYF. For the CDR3, the DNA is TGTGCCAGCTCTCCAGGACTAGCGGGATATTGGGAAGATACGCAGTATTTT.

As for this clone: The sample holds other DNA sequences that translate to the same CDR3. The gene calls are TRBV28 and TRBJ2-2; unclear D gene. The ends were cut back, 2 bases at V and 7 bases at J, with 5 bases in the middle. This CDR3 is 12 amino acids long. Germline V gene lookup returns CDR1 MDHEN and CDR2 SYDVKM. The CDR3 region has the DNA TGTGCCAGCAGTTTAGGCATCGGGGAGCTGTTTTTT. The encoded protein is CASSLGIGELFF.

Concerning this clone itself: A read error may account for a junction end that differs from germline. The genes are TRBV10-2 and TRBJ2-1; TRBD2 aligns across 11 bases. The CDR3 is made up of 15 amino acids. Germline CDR1 and CDR2: WSHSY and SAAADI. The CDR3 loop reads CASIEASGRYNEQFF. DNA of the CDR3: TGCGCCAGCATTGAGGCTAGCGGGAGGTACAATGAGCAGTTCTTC.

This rearrangement joins TRBV11-3 to TRBJ2-3; D ambiguous. The V end lost 4 bases, the J end lost 1 base, and 21 bases lay between the germline ends. CDR1 is SGHNT, CDR2 YENEEA, per germline. This CDR3 comprises 18 residues. The CDR3 nucleotides are TGTGCCAGCAGCTCGGGCCGCAGCCCTTCACCAGGCACAGATACGCAGTATTTT. Encoded protein: CASSSGRSPSPGTDTQYF.

This rearrangement joins TRBV5-1 to TRBJ2-7, with no clear D. CDR1 and CDR2 (germline): SGHRS, YFSETQ. CDR3 length: 14 residues. Trimming cost V 0 bases and J 2 bases, with 9 bases left between them. The DNA of the CDR3 is TGCGCCAGCAGCTTGGTCTCGCCTACCTACGAGCAGTACTTC. Its translation: CASSLVSPTYEQYF.